Below are 22 T cell receptor beta chains sequenced from a single sample in a study of T cell changes during pregnancy in multiple sclerosis. TCRdb's table, derived via immunoSEQ multiplex PCR, lists solely in-frame clones and lacks some. The sample has around 56,000 clones; roughly nine tenths are singletons. Specimen: peripheral blood, collected in the first trimester of pregnancy. These receptor sequences come from a female donor in good health, enrolled as a control in a pregnancy study.

The rearrangement links TRBV11-1 to TRBJ1-1, with TRBD1 matching 7 bases. The CDR3 length is 15 residues. With V trimmed by 4 bases and J by 0 bases, 5 bases remained unmatched. Germline V gene sequence: CDR1 SGHAT, CDR2 FQDESV (reference sequence). The CDR3, as DNA: TGTGCCAGCAGCTCTGACAGGGCTCTGAACACTGAAGCTTTCTTT. Translating it yields CASSSDRALNTEAFF.

The rearrangement links TRBV30 to TRBJ1-5; weak D call: TRBD1 (6 bases). Looked up from germline, CDR1 is GTSNPN and CDR2 is SVGIG (reference sequence). The V and J ends lost 5 bases and 1 base respectively, with 9 bases between them. The CDR3 has 13 residues. DNA of the CDR3: TGTGCCTGGGCGGACAGAAGCAATCAGCCCCAGCATTTT. Translating it yields CAWADRSNQPQHF.

The J gene is TRBJ1-4, the V gene TRBV5-6; possible D gene TRBD1, 5 bases. CDR1 SGHDT and CDR2 YYEEEE come from the germline V gene. This CDR3 contains 14 residues. Trimming took off 4 bases at V and 5 bases at J, with 12 bases between the two ends. The CDR3 region is CASSAGRWNEKLFF. As DNA, the CDR3 is TGTGCCAGCAGCGCGGGACGGTGGAATGAAAAACTGTTTTTT. The full variable domain, in which reference TRBV5-6 and TRBJ1-4 provide the parts outside the CDR3, is DAGVTQSPTHLIKTRGQQVTLRCSPKSGHDTVSWYQQALGQGPQFIFQYYEEEERQRGNFPDRFSGHQFPNYSSELNVNALLLGDSALYLCASSAGRWNEKLFFGSGTQLSVL.

The rearrangement uses TRBV28 and TRBJ2-3; perhaps TRBD2 as D (6 bases). The germline CDR1 and CDR2 sequences are MDHEN and SYDVKM. The CDR3 loop spans 13 amino acids. Between the trimmed V and J ends, which lost 8 bases and 1 base, there was a span of 10 bases. The CDR3 loop reads CASLWEGTDTQYF. CDR3 sequence (DNA): TGTGCCAGCCTCTGGGAGGGCACAGATACGCAGTATTTT.

The CDR3 DNA is TGTGCCACCAGCAGAGATTTATTAGCGGGAGATGAGGGCGGCACAGATACGCAGTATTTT. It encodes CATSRDLLAGDEGGTDTQYF. The rearrangement joins TRBV15 to TRBJ2-3; 9 bases map to TRBD2. Germline CDR1 and CDR2: LNHNV and YYDKDF (reference sequence). There are 20 residues in the CDR3. After removal of 0 bases from V and 1 base from J, the junction contained 14 bases not matched to a gene.

This clone was detected only once. V usage is TRBV6-1 and J usage is TRBJ2-7; D is unclear. There are 13 residues in the CDR3. Trimming took 1 base from V and 5 from J, leaving 9 bases between them. Germline V lookup: CDR1 MNHNS, CDR2 SASEGT. The CDR3 spells CASSEVDFDEQYF. CDR3 in DNA: TGTGCCAGCAGTGAAGTCGACTTTGACGAGCAGTACTTC.

The CDR3 bases are TGTGCCACCAGCAGAGGAAGGGAGGGAAACACCATATATTTT. Translating it yields CATSRGREGNTIYF. The chain links TRBV15 to TRBJ1-3, with D hard to call. Trimming pared 1 base from V and 4 bases from J, leaving 8 bases between. The CDR3 is 14 amino acids. Germline V CDR1 and CDR2: LNHNV, YYDKDF (reference sequence).

This clone was detected a few times. The V gene is TRBV7-2, the J gene TRBJ2-2; 7 positions match TRBD2. CDR3 length: 15 residues. Germline trimming cut 0 bases from V and 10 bases from J; bases unmatched to any gene: 8. In germline, CDR1 is SGHTA, CDR2 FQGNSA. The CDR3 protein is CASSLAPATSSELFF. The CDR3 DNA sequence: TGTGCCAGCAGCTTAGCGCCGGCGACTAGCTCGGAGCTGTTTTTT.

The J gene is TRBJ2-1, the V gene TRBV10-2, with a weak D call TRBD1 (5 bases). This CDR3 region has 14 residues. CDR1 is WSHSY, CDR2 SAAADI, per germline. V lost 6 bases and J 0 bases, leaving 9 bases between the germline ends. CDR3 amino acids: CASSADSSYNEQFF. In nucleotides, the CDR3 is TGCGCCAGCAGCGCAGACAGCTCCTACAATGAGCAGTTCTTC.

The chain carries TRBV5-1 and TRBJ2-1; no clear D gene. Trimming pared 0 bases from V and 6 bases from J, leaving 10 bases between. This CDR3 comprises 14 residues. CDR1 is SGHRS and CDR2 is YFSETQ in the germline V gene. CDR3 in amino acids: CASSLVLAANEQFF. The CDR3 DNA follows: TGCGCCAGCAGCTTGGTGTTAGCTGCCAATGAGCAGTTCTTC.

This clone was observed a handful of times. V gene TRBV11-2 combines with J gene TRBJ1-5; D gene ambiguous. Germline-derived CDR1 and CDR2 are SGHAT and FQNNGV. The V gene lost 0 bases and the J gene lost 6 bases, with 6 bases spanning the gap. The CDR3 is 13 residues long. In nucleotides, the CDR3 is TGTGCCAGCAGCTTAGATAACACTCAGCCCCAGCATTTT. Its translation is CASSLDNTQPQHF. Complete variable domain (other parts from reference TRBV11-2 and TRBJ1-5): EAGVAQSPRYKIIEKRQSVAFWCNPISGHATLYWYQQILGQGPKLLIQFQNNGVVDDSQLPKDRFSAERLKGVDSTLKIQPAKLEDSAVYLCASSLDNTQPQHFGDGTRLSIL.

This clone was seen a single time. The CDR3 loop is CASSPPGQWHEQYF. CDR3 coding DNA: TGTGCCAGCAGCCCCCCGGGACAATGGCACGAGCAGTACTTC. V usage is TRBV11-3 and J usage is TRBJ2-7; possible D gene TRBD1, 6 bases. Germline loops: CDR1 SGHNT, CDR2 YENEEA. V was shortened by 5 bases and J by 5 bases, with 16 bases between the two germline ends. The CDR3 covers 14 residues.

V is TRBV6-5 and J is TRBJ1-6; 7 nucleotides agree with TRBD1. Trimming took 2 bases from V and 10 from J; bases not matched to a gene: 11. This CDR3 region has 16 residues. Germline assignment: CDR1 MNHEY and CDR2 SVGAGI. CDR3 in amino acids: CASSYTRSGGNSPLHF. The CDR3 DNA is TGTGCCAGCAGTTACACCCGGTCAGGGGGTAACTCACCCCTCCACTTT.

The chain couples TRBV9 to TRBJ1-1; D call uncertain. CDR3 length: 12 residues. With 3 bases removed from V and 5 bases from J, the gap between germline ends came to 8 bases. Germline loops: CDR1 SGDLS, CDR2 YYNGEE. CDR3: CASSAGGTEAFF. CDR3 DNA sequence: TGTGCCAGCAGCGCCGGAGGGACTGAAGCTTTCTTT.

The rearrangement links TRBV19 to TRBJ1-1; tentative D call: TRBD1 (5 bases). Germline V lookup: CDR1 LNHDA, CDR2 SQIVND (reference sequence). The CDR3 has 15 residues. Between the trimmed V and J ends, which lost 1 base and 3 bases, there was a span of 12 bases. CDR3 sequence (DNA): TGTGCCAGTAGTATAGCATCGCGGGGGTACACTGAAGCTTTCTTT. This gives the protein CASSIASRGYTEAFF.

This clone was counted a few times. The CDR3 DNA reads TGTGCCAGCAGCTTAGCGGGGATCGACACCGGGGAGCTGTTTTTT. This codes for CASSLAGIDTGELFF. The rearrangement joins TRBV28 to TRBJ2-2; 8 nucleotides match TRBD2. Germline V gene data show CDR1 as MDHEN and CDR2 as SYDVKM. The CDR3 length is 15 residues. The ends lost 6 bases at V and 3 bases at J; junction bases unmatched: 6.

The V gene is TRBV6-5, the J gene TRBJ2-1; D is uncertain. Deletions cut 2 bases from V and 8 bases from J, with 10 bases between. Germline-derived CDR1 and CDR2 are MNHEY and SVGAGI. This CDR3 is built from 13 residues. This CDR3 reads CASSYDPRDEQFF. CDR3 nucleotide sequence: TGTGCCAGCAGTTACGACCCCCGGGATGAGCAGTTCTTC.

V is TRBV18 and J is TRBJ1-1, with no clear D. The CDR3 is made up of 13 amino acids. CDR1 is KGHSH, CDR2 LQKENI, per germline. The V gene lost 3 bases and the J gene lost 5 bases, with 10 bases spanning the gap. In nucleotides, the CDR3 is TGTGCCAGCTCACCGACTCGAAGAACTGAAGCTTTCTTT. Its translation is CASSPTRRTEAFF.

The table lists this clone with a count of one. The rearrangement links TRBV19 to TRBJ2-7; D might be TRBD2 (5 bases). Trimming removed 3 bases at V and 3 bases at J, with 15 bases between. The CDR3 sequence is 15 residues long. Germline lookup yields CDR1 LNHDA and CDR2 SQIVND (reference sequence). CDR3 sequence (DNA): TGTGCCAGTAGTATCGGGATGGGAACCGTCTACGAGCAGTACTTC. It codes for CASSIGMGTVYEQYF.

V is TRBV7-6 and J is TRBJ2-5; 10 nucleotides line up with TRBD2. CDR1 SGHVS and CDR2 FNYEAQ come from the germline V gene. V trimming: 5 bases; J trimming: 3 bases; junction bases outside the gene matches: 15. This CDR3 comprises 18 residues. CDR3 sequence (DNA): TGTGCCAGCAGCCCGAGCGGGGGGGCGGTAGTTTGGAAAGAGACCCAGTACTTC. Translated, it gives CASSPSGGAVVWKETQYF.

The CDR3 is CASSGDNSVYEQYF. The CDR3, as DNA: TGTGCCAGCAGCGGAGATAATTCCGTCTACGAGCAGTACTTC. This chain links TRBV7-9 with TRBJ2-7; D remains ambiguous. In germline, CDR1 is SEHNR, CDR2 FQNEAQ (reference sequence). The V and J ends lost 5 bases and 3 bases respectively, with 14 bases between them. CDR3 length equals 14 residues.

The J gene is TRBJ2-1, the V gene TRBV5-4; TRBD2 aligns across 10 bases. The length of the CDR3 is 17 residues. Per germline, CDR1 SGHNT and CDR2 YYREEE (reference sequence). The trim removed 0 bases at V and 1 base at J, leaving 4 bases unmatched. CDR3 nucleotides: TGTGCCAGCAGCTTGGTAGCGGGGGGCCGTTCCTACAATGAGCAGTTCTTC. Translated, it gives CASSLVAGGRSYNEQFF.